The clone carrying this T cell receptor (beta chain) was seen a few times. The antigen remains undetermined. The CDR3 spans 15 residues. Germline V CDR1 and CDR2: MNHEY, SVGAGI. Germline trimming cut 4 bases from V and 8 bases from J; bases unmatched to any gene: 5. Time point noted: pretreatment peripheral blood. Clones were read by immunoSEQ multiplex PCR, and TCRdb kept only the in-frame ones, dropping some. The repertoire holds around 45,000 clones, with 82% as singletons. This entry is derived from a study of PD-L1 blockade in urothelial cancer. Study-wide background: Males with bladder-origin urothelial cancer constituted about nine tenths of the roughly 29 patients. At 3 weeks (second dose) and 6 weeks after starting treatment, blood was analyzed.

Study-wide results and limits: Greater 3-week expansion of tumor-associated blood clones was recorded for durable-benefit patients. TCR clonality was measured in pretreatment peripheral blood. Clonality below the median predicted better survival.

The specimen comprised PBMCs, sampled around atezolizumab (anti-PD-L1) treatment. V gene TRBV6-5 combines with J gene TRBJ2-1, with 13 bases identical to TRBD2. The source of this sequence is a middle-aged man with urothelial cancer. DNA of the CDR3: TGTGCCAGCAGTTTACTAGCGGGGGGGCCCGATGAGCAGTTCTTC. This codes for CASSLLAGGPDEQFF.